The clone carrying this T cell receptor beta chain was seen at least ten times. Its target is not known. TCRbeta library construction was performed incorporating unique molecular identifiers. TCRdb reprocessed the PCR reads via MiXCR and lists one record per CDR3 protein. The data contain 65,000 to 75,000 distinct CDR3 sequences, 4.9% of them seen just once; the ten biggest clones take up approximately 17%. This entry belongs to a study of T-cell reconstitution after alpha-beta-depleted transplantation in children. Regarding the study as a whole: T-cell counts and diversity at one year post-transplant came mainly from newly produced T cells.

The receptor was isolated from a boy under three years old who had a stem cell transplant for acute myeloid leukemia, so the T cells may come from the graft donor. Material: PBMCs, mostly from graft donor cells, obtained 180 days after TCRalphabeta/CD19-depleted stem cell transplant.

CDR3 region: CASSGRGPGTGLMVEETQYF. The CDR3 DNA reads as TGCGCCAGCAGCGGACGGGGGCCCGGGACAGGGCTTATGGTTGAAGAGACCCAGTACTTC. The chain uses TRBV5-1 and TRBJ2-5; 9 nucleotides line up with TRBD1. Looked up from germline, CDR1 is SGHRS and CDR2 is YFSETQ. The length of the CDR3 is 20 residues. The V gene end was trimmed by 4 bases and the J gene end by 3 bases; junction bases not matched to a gene: 22.